This T cell receptor beta chain appears in the sequencing data of a study of T-cell memory formation after mild COVID-19. The TCR alpha and TCR beta cDNA libraries, bearing sample barcodes and UMIs, were generated by 5'RACE using constant-segment primers. TCRdb itself ran the 5' RACE reads through MiXCR, one entry per CDR3 protein. The sample includes 35,000 to 40,000 distinct CDR3 sequences, 5% to 7% of them seen just once. This clonotype has a count of ten or more. Its target is not known. V shed 6 bases and J shed 6 bases, with 20 bases lying between them. The length of the CDR3 is 16 residues. Germline V CDR1 and CDR2: MNHEY, SVGAGI. General observations from the study: Those CD4+ clones that contracted were mainly in CM and EM (CD8+ ones in EMRA). There were some responding clones in pre-infection memory, which suggested that cross-reactive memory had joined.

The specimen sequenced was PBMCs or a T cell subset sorted from them (not recorded which). The chain joins TRBV6-5 to TRBJ2-2; tentatively, D is TRBD2 (7 bases). This receptor was obtained from an adult who had mild COVID-19 (a few samples of this study predate the infection). Cell type and time point are not known. CDR3 sequence reads: CASRAGLEAGAGELFF. The CDR3 region has the DNA TGTGCCAGCAGGGCAGGACTAGAAGCAGGGGCCGGGGAGCTGTTTTTT.